This TCR beta chain was sequenced in a study of blood T cells in healthy people across ages. Study results and limitations: TCR beta diversity per million T cells fell roughly linearly with age. PBMCs left unsorted prevented a conclusive naive versus antigen-experienced comparison. Researchers deemed the diversity estimates from one million T cells underestimates. Shifts in expanded clonotypes may have been confounded by donor CMV status, which was unknown.

This clonotype has ten or more counts. Its antigen is not known. A sample-barcoded 5' primer and a J-beta primer mix were used in a second PCR of roughly 7 to 12 cycles. TCRdb independently ran MiXCR on the 5' RACE reads; one entry per CDR3 protein. The sample contains over 950,000 distinct CDR3 sequences, approximately 50% of which appear only once. V was trimmed by 8 bases and J by 2 bases, leaving 19 bases between them. This CDR3 has 15 residues. Germline CDR1 reads SGHTA; CDR2 reads FQGNSA. The chain has TRBV7-2 and TRBJ2-7; weak D call: TRBD2 (6 bases). Sequenced material: blood. The sequence came from a woman aged 55-70 years in good health. The chain's CDR3 is CASSYLVGGTYEQYF. The CDR3 DNA sequence: TGTGCCAGCTCTTATCTAGTCGGGGGAACCTACGAGCAGTACTTC.